What follows describes a single TCR beta chain. The sample comes from a study of blood T cell repertoires in COVID-19. Turning to the study itself: Sites in the United States, Italy and Spain provided acute and convalescent COVID-19 samples.

In the original workflow: Estimates of nucleated cell counts were drawn from the amplification of reference gene primers. Sequencing used immunoSEQ multiplex PCR; TCRdb keeps in-frame clones, though not all of them. The V and J calls and clone size were taken over from that table, and D and trimming were inferred from the DNA. The sample consists of 220,000 or so clones, about 80% of them appearing once. J was trimmed by 2 bases and V by 1 base; bases with no gene match: 8. The CDR3 has 17 amino acids. Germline CDR1 SGHNT, CDR2 YYREEE (reference sequence). The chain is built from TRBV5-4 and TRBJ2-3, with 9 bases that match TRBD2. The TCR comes from a woman younger than 45 who had recovered from COVID-19. The sample was peripheral blood. The CDR3 nucleotides read TGTGCCAGCAGCTTGCGATTGGCGGGAGGGGACACAGATACGCAGTATTTT. It codes for CASSLRLAGGDTDTQYF.